Here is one TCR beta chain with its context. Which antigen it targets is not known. No base quality information exists; no much larger clone differs at one position. The library was generated by the immunoSEQ multiplex PCR assay. For the multiplex PCR, a mixture combining 60 forward primers for TCR Vbeta segments and 13 reverse primers for TCR Jbeta segments was used. The CDR3 region of rearranged TCR beta genes was amplified from genomic DNA by a multiplex PCR assay. Amplified TCR beta libraries were sequenced as 87-base-pair reads on the Illumina HiSeq System. The authors' pipeline ran thus. A later analysis counted some 80 million unique TCR beta chains across the approximately 700 repertoires, and approximately 11 million of these chains were shared by at least two donors. Raw reads were error-corrected and collapsed into unique sequences with a nearest-neighbor algorithm that merged closely related sequences to remove PCR and sequencing errors. CDR3 sequences were aligned to IMGT reference sequences to assign V, D and J gene segments. For a sequence to be retained, at least a six-nucleotide match to both a V gene segment and a J gene segment was required. A rearrangement counted as productive if the CDR3 had no stop codons and remained in frame with V and J, and every other rearrangement counted as non-productive. CDR3 was defined by IMGT convention, running from the second conserved V-encoded cysteine to the conserved J-encoded phenylalanine. In an earlier analysis of around 540 of the donors, sequences lacking an unambiguous match to a single V gene segment were excluded. In an earlier analysis of several hundred of the donors, a V segment was called functional when productive rearrangements were above 56.7%, and segregating when the standard deviation between donors exceeded 5%. To diagnose cytomegalovirus status from the catalog of TCR beta chain sequences, a statistical classification framework was built. V and J gene assignment, in a later analysis, came from comparing TCR nucleotide sequences with IMGT/GENE-DB human TR gene sequences. In a later analysis, CDR3 sequences and most-parsimonious VDJ recombination scenarios were assigned using the TCRdist pipeline. A later analysis defined each TCR beta chain by its CDR3 amino acid sequence plus V-gene family, and excluded reads lacking a unique V-gene family. In a later analysis, several hundred highly shared, low-generation-probability nucleotide sequences were removed to address suspected cross-contamination and a sequencing artifact. For each public chain, a later analysis derived a clonal expansion index from normalized ranks of inferred template counts within each repertoire. Generation probabilities in a later analysis came from a VDJ recombination model fitted to out-of-frame rearrangements, and those results were checked against IGoR. A later analysis scored TCR-TCR, TCR-HLA and TCR-CMV co-occurrence with hypergeometric tests, applying a repertoire-size bias correction to TCR pairs. A later analysis estimated false discovery rates by permuting HLA or CMV assignments 20 times. A later analysis grouped co-occurring TCRs with DBSCAN, adding TCRdist sequence similarity when clustering within HLA-allele-positive subsets. For co-occurrence clustering, repertoires with fewer than 30,000 or more than 120,000 public chains were excluded, along with roughly 5 repertoires with anomalous nucleotide sharing. The immuneACCESS repertoire file appears here via TCRdb, limited to in-frame rearrangements. These files lack a portion of the clones; in checked studies, under half of the deficit traces to unresolved V genes, and the cause of the others is not known. V and J calls and clone size are those listed in that table; D and trimming were worked out from the DNA. Across this sample there are about 93,000 clones, with 78% seen only once. Clones ranked in the top ten supply roughly 3% of the sample.

The sample belongs to a study of cytomegalovirus exposure and HLA in healthy donors (dated by TCRdb to between 2016 and 2019). Background on the whole study: According to an earlier analysis of 587 of the donors, some 180 million T cells yielded 95 million to 140 million unique TCR beta sequences and around 300 Gb of sequence data. Besides the first cohort of roughly 700 subjects, a separate validation cohort made up of roughly 120 different subjects was used. Typing coverage varied by locus: roughly 629-640 donors for A, B, C, DRB1 and DQB1; more than 500 for DQA1; some 610 for DPA1; approximately 450 for DPB1. The study combined high-throughput TCR immunosequencing, statistical association of individual TCRs with disease status, and machine learning to predict cytomegalovirus infection status. Rather than drawing on any new phenotypic data, the later analysis identified candidate immune exposures from TCR beta sequences and the way those sequences occurred across donors. To study patterns of TCR occurrence, a later analysis re-analyzed previously published TCR beta repertoires from under 750 donors and added high-resolution HLA genotyping. Among roughly 400 genotyped donors of the cohort, an average of about 240,000 unique TCR beta nucleotide sequences was sequenced per donor, of which about 19% were non-productive. The study aimed to test whether cataloging public T cell receptors could reveal signatures of past pathogen exposure. To decide whether each TCR beta V gene segment behaved as functional or pseudogenic, an earlier analysis of some 540 of the donors relied on high-throughput TCR beta sequencing. Of the roughly 400 genotyped donors, roughly 80% fell in the genetic ancestry cluster associated with self-reported Caucasian donors. Approximately 330 gigabases of sequencing data and around 80 million unique TCR sequences made up an early release that covered under 750 HLA-typed donors. Several DR-DQ haplotypes were handled as single units for association and clustering, since linkage in the cohort was strong. Both class I and class II loci were covered by HLA typing, at four-digit resolution. The T cell repertoires of around 670 subjects were profiled by immunosequencing and related to cytomegalovirus serostatus. Every discovery cohort repertoire had been produced on one sequencing platform. Donor age, sex, ethnicity and CMV serostatus were collected together with the repertoire data. Genome-wide SNP genotypes for about 60% of the 666 donors were used in a later genetic analysis, which treated that subset as a discovery cohort.

The cohort comprised 710 or so healthy bone marrow donors. Cohort members were all nominally healthy when sampled, although unrecorded immune exposures were likely present. The donor tested CMV seronegative and was one of the 352 seronegative cohort members. Each donor provided a peripheral blood sample, and peripheral blood mononuclear cells were used for TCR beta sequencing. Genomic DNA extraction from the blood cell samples was performed with the Qiagen DNeasy Blood Extraction Kit. The research as a whole found: Presence/absence analyses assumed roughly uniform sequencing depth across donors, an assumption that may not hold. In a later genetic analysis, a missense DCLRE1C variant was associated with V-gene and J-gene trimming of TCR beta chains, and the association was replicated in an independent cohort. Correlated functional status among segregating V segments might be attributable to linkage disequilibrium, but an unknown experimental factor could not be ruled out. HLA typing was unavailable for some donors at each locus, so association tests used only the typed subset. Cytomegalovirus status was reported to be diagnosed by the classifier with high specificity and sensitivity in both the original and validation cohorts. Most TCR sequences were observed very rarely across donors, whereas some public TCRs were present in many individuals. According to a later analysis, parvovirus B19, influenza, CMV and Epstein-Barr virus appeared linked to several top co-occurrence clusters. A later analysis found that most CMV-associated TCR beta chains appeared HLA-restricted, with HLA associations seemingly driven largely by CMV exposure. A later genetic analysis reported fewer N-insertions in productive TCRs among donors in an Asian-associated ancestry cluster than the roughly 700-donor mean. At a false discovery rate of 0.05, a later analysis linked roughly 17,000 TCR beta sequences to specific HLA alleles. A further reported finding was that TCR beta sequences accurately predicted the HLA-A and HLA-B alleles for most subjects in the first cohort. The study listed over 150 TCR beta chains as associated with cytomegalovirus. Compared with equally common non-associated chains, HLA-associated TCR beta chains in a later analysis were more clonally expanded and had lower generation probabilities. Because counts were too low, roughly 16 rarely observed V segments, including chromosome 9 orphons, were left out of the earlier analysis of approximately 580 of the donors. It was suggested by the authors that the approach could potentially be generalized to other disease states and immunological phenotypes. The cohort was sequenced for TCR beta chains only, and without alpha or paired-chain data the features that could be detected were limited. CMV serostatus was the only immune exposure information available for the cohort. Some IMGT-functional V segments, including TRBV6-2 and TRBV6-3, could not be told apart with the 87-base-pair reads, so those segments were excluded. Strong co-occurrence of HLA alleles, especially DR and DQ, made assigning TCR associations to individual alleles difficult. The sequencing pipeline was judged likely to have produced a cluster of highly shared sequence variants as a technical artifact. A few of the identified cytomegalovirus-associated TCR beta chains were confirmed in vitro to be specific for cytomegalovirus antigens. In an earlier analysis of 587 of the donors, most TCR beta V segments appeared in productive rearrangements about 90% or about 30% of the time, broadly matching IMGT annotations. In a later analysis, the rate of TCR association differed among HLA loci, with DRB1 alleles having the most associated TCRs and HLA-C alleles having the fewest.

Reading from cysteine to phenylalanine, the CDR3 counts 17 amino acids. Of the read, only the CDR3 DNA is kept; its 51 bases are in frame from base 1. The germline V gene encodes CDR1 SNHLY and CDR2 FYNNEI. The germline V end is reduced by 1 base and the J end by 2 bases; junction bases left unmatched: 11. The sequencing input was PBMCs. The rearrangement joined TRBV2 to TRBJ2-7; TRBD2 lines up with 7 middle nucleotides. The receptor's source is a woman between 40 and 55 years old in good health and CMV-seronegative. This receptor carries the CDR3 CASSEGGGLGPPYEQYF. The DNA sequence is TGTGCCAGCAGTGAAGGTGGAGGACTAGGTCCCCCCTACGAGCAGTACTTC.